This section outlines one TCR beta chain sequence together with its context. Its matching antigen is unknown. This specimen belongs to a study of vaccination effects on CD4 cells after COVID-19. Whole-study results and caveats: Late in the post-vaccination period, infection-induced and vaccine-induced clones underwent marked clonal contraction.

CDR1 and CDR2 from the germline V gene are MNHEY and SVGAGI. The CDR3 extends over 11 amino acids. Trimming stripped 8 bases from V and 6 bases from J, with 7 bases between. Generated by immunoSEQ multiplex PCR, the TCRdb table keeps only in-frame clones and is missing some. The sample includes over 25,000 clones, approximately 70% of them seen just once. Antigen-specific CD4+ T cells were expanded with viral peptide pools in the ViraFEST assay before sequencing. It was after approximately 11 days of culture that CD4+ T cells were isolated. None of the vaccinated had previously contracted SARS-CoV-2, and their nucleocapsid antibodies tested negative. IL-2 at about 10 IU/ml and peptides at around 9.1 ug/ml were added to cultured PBMC, around 2.2 million per well. Each culture had half its medium swapped for IL-2 medium on days 3 and 7.

The source was CD4+ T cells from PBMCs cultured with HCoV-NL63 spike peptides, collected before COVID-19 vaccination. V usage is TRBV6-5 and J usage is TRBJ2-2; D unresolved. The sequence came from a human donor who received a COVID-19 vaccine. In nucleotides, the CDR3 is TGTGCCAGCCAAAATCCCGGGGAGCTGTTTTTT. It codes for CASQNPGELFF.